This T cell receptor beta chain was sequenced for a study of technical replicates of blood from several donors. With 0 bases removed from V and 5 bases from J, the gap between germline ends came to 8 bases. The V gene's germline CDR1 is LGHNA and CDR2 YNFKEQ. The CDR3 covers 13 residues. Assay: immunoSEQ multiplex PCR; the TCRdb copy retains only in-frame clones and omits some. This table has 55,000 to 75,000 clones, around 93% appearing once. Sequencing was done on a sample of PBMCs. This rearrangement joins TRBV4-2 to TRBJ2-7; D uncertain. The sequence was collected from a human donor in good health. Some clones in this sample may be carry-over from other donors' samples. CDR3 DNA sequence: TGTGCCAGCAGCCAAGAACGATGGCACGAGCAGTACTTC. Translation gives CASSQERWHEQYF.